This is a list of T cell receptor beta chains from one sample in a study of identical twins. TCRdb itself ran the 5' RACE reads through MiXCR, one entry per CDR3 protein. This sample carries roughly 250,000 distinct CDR3 sequences, about 7% of them seen once, and the ten largest clones take roughly 3.6%. This sample was also put to use in a study of yellow fever vaccine responses in identical twins.

Sequencing was done on a sample of memory (CD45RO+) T cells sorted from blood. Source of these receptors: a woman aged 18-29 years in good health. The CDR3 runs from the conserved cysteine through the conserved F or W. D genes are given only for firm matches. Clone size appears in some rows only: once, few, many, or a class for an expanded clone.

J,V,size,D,DNA,CDR3
TRBJ2-5,TRBV7-2,many,NA,TGTGCCAGCAGCACAAGGGTCCAAGAGACCCAGTACTTC,CASSTRVQETQYF
TRBJ2-1,TRBV21-1,NA,NA,TGTGCCAGCAGCAAGGCGACTAGCGGGGGTAGCTCCTACAATGAGCAGTTCTTC,CASSKATSGGSSYNEQFF
TRBJ2-5,TRBV7-8,NA,TRBD2,TGTGCCAGCAGTTCTAGCGGAAACCAAGAGACCCAGTACTTC,CASSSSGNQETQYF
TRBJ2-5,TRBV11-2,NA,NA,TGTGCCAGCAGCTTTGGGGGGGCGAGGGGGACCCAGTACTTC,CASSFGGARGTQYF
TRBJ2-5,TRBV5-1,many,TRBD1,TGCGCCAGCAGCGGGGGACAGGGCCGGTCAGAGACCCAGTACTTC,CASSGGQGRSETQYF
TRBJ2-7,TRBV12-3/TRBV12-4,few,NA,TGTGCTGTGGCTACAAACTACGAGCAGTACTTC,CAVATNYEQYF
TRBJ2-1,TRBV6-5,NA,TRBD2,TGTGCCAGCAACCTAGCGGGAGTTTGGTTCTTC,CASNLAGVWFF
TRBJ2-1,TRBV20-1,many,TRBD2,TGCAGTGCCCAAAGACCCCTAGCGGGTACCTACAATGAGCAGTTCTTC,CSAQRPLAGTYNEQFF
TRBJ1-2,TRBV5-8,NA,TRBD1,TGTGCCAGCAGCAAAACAGGGGGTTATGGCTACACCTTC,CASSKTGGYGYTF
TRBJ2-5,TRBV9,NA,TRBD1,TGTGCCAGCAGCTCAGGGACAGTCCCAGAGACCCAGTACTTC,CASSSGTVPETQYF
TRBJ1-2,TRBV5-1,NA,NA,TGCGCCAGCAGTATCTCAGACTATGGCTACACCTTC,CASSISDYGYTF
TRBJ2-5,TRBV3-1,few,TRBD2,TGTGCCAGCAGCCAATGGACTAGCGAGACCCAGTACTTC,CASSQWTSETQYF
TRBJ2-3,TRBV20-1,many,TRBD2,TGCAGTGCTAAGACTAGCGGGGTCCGGGATACGCAGTATTTT,CSAKTSGVRDTQYF
TRBJ2-3,TRBV11-2,few,NA,TGTGCCAGCACGACCCGCCTTCTAACGGGAGGCACAGATACGCAGTATTTT,CASTTRLLTGGTDTQYF